These 13 T cell receptor beta chains share one sample of origin, sequenced in a study of blood T cell repertoires in COVID-19. Sequencing used immunoSEQ multiplex PCR; TCRdb keeps in-frame clones, though not all of them. Here the sample spans around 86,000 clones, approximately 89% being singletons. Sample: peripheral blood. The origin of the receptors is a human donor with acute or convalescent COVID-19. The donor label of this sample is uncertain.

This clone was seen a few times. V is TRBV10-3 and J is TRBJ2-7; 8 bases are shared with TRBD1. Per the germline V gene, CDR1 is ENHRY and CDR2 is SYGVKD. The CDR3 consists of 13 residues. V was pared by 9 bases and J by 6 bases, with 10 bases of the junction left unmatched. The CDR3 bases are TGTGCCATTACCCACCAGGGGGCCACCGAGCAGTACTTC. It is translated as CAITHQGATEQYF.

This clone was picked up one time. The J gene is TRBJ1-2, the V gene TRBV27; D might be TRBD1 (5 bases). Trimming shortened V by 2 bases and J by 4 bases, and 14 bases separated the two germline ends. There are 15 residues in the CDR3. CDR1 MNHEY and CDR2 SMNVEV come from the germline V gene (reference sequence). This CDR3 reads CASSLVPTVIYGYTF. The DNA for the CDR3 is TGTGCCAGCAGTTTAGTCCCGACAGTGATCTATGGCTACACCTTC.

The chain combines TRBV25-1 with TRBJ1-2; TRBD1 aligns across 7 bases. The CDR3 contains 15 residues. Germline assignment: CDR1 MGHDK and CDR2 SYGVNS. The J segment lost 4 bases and the V segment lost 3 bases, leaving 8 bases of the junction unmatched. The CDR3 is CASSDGGQALYGYTF. CDR3 DNA: TGTGCCAGCAGTGACGGCGGACAGGCACTCTATGGCTACACCTTC.

The V call is TRBV28, the J call TRBJ2-3; D perhaps matches TRBD1 (5 bases). V dropped 3 bases and J dropped 2 bases, with 12 bases sitting between them. CDR3 length: 15 amino acids. CDR1 and CDR2 from the germline V gene are MDHEN and SYDVKM. Here the CDR3 DNA reads TGTGCCAGCAGTTTCCAGGGCGGTTTCACAGATACGCAGTATTTT. It encodes CASSFQGGFTDTQYF.

This CDR3 is CASSPNKGTTTEAFF. The CDR3 DNA follows: TGTGCCAGCAGTCCAAATAAGGGGACAACTACTGAAGCTTTCTTT. The V call is TRBV6-5, the J call TRBJ1-1; D possibly corresponds to TRBD1 (6 bases). CDR3 length: 15 residues. Trimming stripped 5 bases from V and 5 bases from J, with 18 bases between. Germline-derived CDR1 and CDR2 are MNHEY and SVGAGI.

The J gene is TRBJ1-2, the V gene TRBV5-1; unclear D gene. Germline-derived CDR1 and CDR2 are SGHRS and YFSETQ. The ends were cut back, 4 bases at V and 4 bases at J, with 17 bases in the middle. This CDR3 is 15 amino acids long. CDR3 DNA sequence: TGCGCCAGCAGCCTATCGCCCACAGTTGCCTATGGCTACACCTTC. Residues: CASSLSPTVAYGYTF.

The gene calls are TRBV28 and TRBJ1-6, with D possibly being TRBD1 (5 bases). Looked up from germline, CDR1 is MDHEN and CDR2 is SYDVKM. V gave up 6 bases and J gave up 5 bases, with 17 bases separating them. This CDR3 contains 16 residues. This CDR3 is CASRPTQGFNNSPLHF. As DNA, the CDR3 is TGTGCCAGCAGGCCGACTCAGGGATTTAATAATTCACCCCTCCACTTT.

V and J are TRBV15 and TRBJ2-5; tentative D call: TRBD2 (6 bases). Trimming removed 1 base at V and 1 base at J, with 13 bases between. This CDR3 has 16 amino acids. Germline V CDR1 and CDR2: LNHNV, YYDKDF (reference sequence). The DNA of the CDR3 is TGTGCCACCAGCAGAGGGGGCCTAGCGTCCCAAGAGACCCAGTACTTC. Protein: CATSRGGLASQETQYF.

The chain carries TRBV2 and TRBJ1-1; D gene ambiguous. Germline V gene lookup returns CDR1 SNHLY and CDR2 FYNNEI. The V end lost 5 bases, the J end lost 0 bases, and 10 bases lay between the germline ends. The CDR3 loop spans 14 amino acids. The CDR3 is CASSNIFMNTEAFF. In nucleotides, the CDR3 is TGTGCCAGCAGTAACATATTCATGAACACTGAAGCTTTCTTT.

The genes are TRBV18 and TRBJ2-2, with no clear D. The CDR3 length is 16 residues. Germline V lookup: CDR1 KGHSH, CDR2 LQKENI. Trimming removed 0 bases at V and 5 bases at J, with 13 bases between. The CDR3 is CASSPPKPTRTGELFF. In DNA form, the CDR3 reads TGTGCCAGCTCACCACCCAAGCCGACAAGAACCGGGGAGCTGTTTTTT.

The chain links TRBV21-1 to TRBJ1-4. TRBV21-1 constitutes a pseudogene. This CDR3 has 17 amino acids. The CDR3 DNA reads as TGTGCCAGCAGCAAAGCGCAGACTCCTGCAACTAATGAAAAACTGTTTTTT. Its protein product is CASSKAQTPATNEKLFF.

The chain carries TRBV7-2 and TRBJ2-1; 10 bases fit TRBD2. CDR1 and CDR2 (germline): SGHTA, FQGNSA. V lost 2 bases, J lost 9 bases, and 10 bases stayed unmatched. The CDR3 totals 16 residues. The CDR3 protein is CASSLSRTSGGGEQFF. The CDR3 DNA sequence: TGTGCCAGCAGCTTAAGTCGGACTAGCGGCGGGGGTGAGCAGTTCTTC.

V and J are TRBV5-1 and TRBJ2-5; TRBD2 aligns across 9 bases. Germline-derived CDR1 and CDR2 are SGHRS and YFSETQ. J gave up 4 bases and V 4 bases, and 5 bases lay outside the gene matches. CDR3 length: 14 amino acids. CDR3: CASSPTAGGETQYF. The CDR3 region has the DNA TGCGCCAGCAGCCCTACAGCGGGGGGAGAGACCCAGTACTTC.